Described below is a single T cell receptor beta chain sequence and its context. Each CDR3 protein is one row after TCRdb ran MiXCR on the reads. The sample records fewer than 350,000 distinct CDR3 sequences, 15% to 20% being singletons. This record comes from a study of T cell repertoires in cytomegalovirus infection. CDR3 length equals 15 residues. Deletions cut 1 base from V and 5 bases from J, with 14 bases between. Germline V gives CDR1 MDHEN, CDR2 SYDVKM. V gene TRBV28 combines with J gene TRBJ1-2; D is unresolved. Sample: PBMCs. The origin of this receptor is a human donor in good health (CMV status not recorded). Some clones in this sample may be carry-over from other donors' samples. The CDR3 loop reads CASSLLAAGLYGYTF. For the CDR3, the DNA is TGTGCCAGCAGTTTATTGGCTGCGGGCCTATATGGCTACACCTTC.